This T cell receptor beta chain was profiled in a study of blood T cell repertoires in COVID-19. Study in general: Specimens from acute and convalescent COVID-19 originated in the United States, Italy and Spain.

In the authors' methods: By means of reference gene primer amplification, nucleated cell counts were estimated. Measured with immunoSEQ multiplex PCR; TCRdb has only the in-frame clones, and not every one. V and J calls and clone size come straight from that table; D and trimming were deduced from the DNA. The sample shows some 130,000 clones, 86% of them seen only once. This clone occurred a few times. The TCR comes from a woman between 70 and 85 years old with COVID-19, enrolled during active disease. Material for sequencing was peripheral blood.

CDR3 protein: CASAADDRKNEKLFF. CDR3 nucleotides: TGTGCCAGCGCCGCCGACGACAGGAAAAATGAAAAACTGTTTTTT. The chain carries TRBV2 and TRBJ1-4, with a possible D match to TRBD1 (6 bases). The ends were cut back, 8 bases at V and 5 bases at J, with 18 bases in the middle. Germline V gene data show CDR1 as SNHLY and CDR2 as FYNNEI. The CDR3 has 15 residues.